The 24 T cell receptor beta chains below come from one sample, sequenced in a study of tissue T cells after allogeneic stem cell transplantation. Here immunoSEQ multiplex PCR was the method, and the copy in TCRdb shows in-frame clones only, minus some. The sample contains approximately 17,000 clones, roughly 70% of which appear only once. The specimen sequenced was spleen. The source of these receptors is a female BALB/c mouse in good health. For this mouse line, the MHC haplotype is H2-d.

This clone was detected only a few times. Gene names follow the mouse nomenclature. With the read ending 1 residue before the CDR3 end, the germline J gene is used to fill in that end. The J gene is TRBJ2-7, the V gene TRBV1, with TRBD2 identical over 11 bases. CDR3 length: 16 amino acids. With 1 base clipped from V and 1 base from J, the junction kept 3 bases outside the gene matches. Germline loops: CDR1 NSQYPW, CDR2 LRSPGD (reference sequence). The CDR3 bases that were read are TGCACCTGCAGTGCAGCCAGACTGGGGGGGTCCTATGAACAGTAC. This codes for CTCSAARLGGSYEQY. The whole CDR3 sequence is CTCSAARLGGSYEQYF.

Notes on this clone: Gene names and germline refer to mouse. With the read ending 1 residue before the CDR3 end, the germline J gene is used to fill in that end. The chain is built from TRBV3 and TRBJ2-1; 11 nucleotides align to TRBD2. The germline gives CDR1 SNHLY, CDR2 FYNGKV (reference sequence). The trim removed 3 bases at V and 5 bases at J, leaving 6 bases unmatched. This CDR3 contains 16 residues. CDR3 DNA (partial): TGTGCCAGCAGCTTTCCTACTGGGGGGGCGCATGCTGAGCAGTTC. Translation gives CASSFPTGGAHAEQF. The CDR3 as a whole reads CASSFPTGGAHAEQFF.

This clone showed up just a few times. The gene symbols are mouse symbols. The read comes to an end 1 residue before the CDR3 does, leaving the germline J gene to fill in the end. The V call is TRBV13-2, the J call TRBJ2-7; tentatively, D is TRBD2 (7 bases). V shed 2 bases and J shed 6 bases, with 12 bases lying between them. The length of the CDR3 is 13 residues. Germline values: CDR1 NNHNN, CDR2 SYGAGS (reference sequence). The CDR3 region is CASGEGGVGEQYF. The CDR3 bases that were read are TGTGCCAGCGGTGAGGGGGGCGTGGGTGAACAGTAC.

Details on this clone: Mouse germline and gene names are used. The CDR3 sequence: CASSWGDYAEQFF. The CDR3 bases that were read are TGTGCCAGCAGCTGGGGGGACTATGCTGAGCAGTTC. V usage is TRBV4 and J usage is TRBJ2-1; a possible D gene is TRBD2 (6 bases). Read coverage stops 1 residue before the CDR3 terminus; the germline J gene supplies the remainder. V lost 4 bases and J 2 bases, leaving 6 bases between the germline ends. Germline lookup yields CDR1 LGHDT and CDR2 YNNKQL (reference sequence). This CDR3 region has 13 residues.

This clone occurred once. Germline and genes: mouse. The CDR3 end lies 1 residue beyond the end of the read and is filled in from the germline J gene. V is TRBV13-2 and J is TRBJ2-1, with 10 positions matching TRBD1. CDR3 length equals 18 residues. Germline trimming cut 5 bases from V and 4 bases from J; bases unmatched to any gene: 15. Germline V CDR1 and CDR2: NNHNN, SYGAGS (reference sequence). The CDR3 DNA, read in part, is TGTGCCAGCGGCCTCCGGGACAGGGGAGGGGGAAAGTATGCTGAGCAGTTC. This encodes CASGLRDRGGGKYAEQF. The CDR3 in its entirety is CASGLRDRGGGKYAEQFF.

In the case of this clone: Mouse gene names apply. The CDR3 is cut off 1 residue early in the read; its end comes from the germline J gene. The same CDR3 arises from other DNA sequences in this sample as well. This chain links TRBV20 with TRBJ1-4; TRBD1 agrees at 7 bases. Trimming removed 3 bases from V and 3 bases from J; junction bases left unmatched: 1. CDR1 GFQATS and CDR2 STVNSAI come from the germline V gene. This CDR3 spans 13 amino acids. The CDR3 bases that were read are TGTGGTGCTAGACAGGGGCCCAACGAAAGATTATTT. The encoded protein is CGARQGPNERLF. The entire CDR3 reads CGARQGPNERLFF.

Details on this clone: All gene names here are mouse names. The read falls 1 residue short of the CDR3 end, and the missing part is taken from the germline J gene. V gene TRBV4 combines with J gene TRBJ2-1; the match to TRBD2 covers 8 bases. The J segment lost 6 bases and the V segment lost 3 bases, leaving 4 bases of the junction unmatched. Germline-derived CDR1 and CDR2 are LGHDT and YNNKQL (reference sequence). This CDR3 has 14 amino acids. This CDR3 reads CASSYPTGVAEQFF. Partial CDR3 DNA: TGTGCCAGCAGCTACCCGACTGGGGTTGCTGAGCAGTTC.

In this sample, this clone turned up a few times. Any gene name here is a mouse gene name. The read falls 1 residue short of the CDR3 end, and the missing part is taken from the germline J gene. The chain combines TRBV13-1 with TRBJ1-4; 9 bases match TRBD1. With 5 bases clipped from V and 7 bases from J, the junction kept 6 bases outside the gene matches. Germline CDR1 is NSHNY and CDR2 is SYGAGN. The length of the CDR3 is 14 residues. CDR3 residues: CASRQGARGERLFF. The CDR3 DNA, read in part, is TGTGCCAGCAGACAGGGGGCGCGGGGCGAAAGATTATTT.

To note about this clone: Germline and genes: mouse. The read is 1 residue too short to cover the CDR3 end, so that end is filled in from the germline J gene. The V call is TRBV19, the J call TRBJ2-4; D remains unclear. Germline assignment: CDR1 FNHDT and CDR2 SITEND (reference sequence). V lost 0 bases, J lost 2 bases, and 4 bases lay in between. This CDR3 contains 13 residues. CDR3 residues: CASSIGDQNTLYF. The DNA read from the CDR3 is TGTGCCAGCAGTATAGGGGATCAAAACACCTTGTAC.

In regard to this clone: The genes are named according to mouse. The sequenced fragment ends 1 residue before the CDR3 boundary, so the rest is inferred from the germline J gene. V gene TRBV1 combines with J gene TRBJ2-1; D perhaps matches TRBD1 (6 bases). The CDR3 consists of 15 residues. V gave up 0 bases and J gave up 3 bases, with 9 bases separating them. Germline assignment: CDR1 NSQYPW and CDR2 LRSPGD (reference sequence). The CDR3 sequence: CTCSADTGSYAEQFF. The part of the CDR3 DNA that was read is TGCACCTGCAGTGCAGATACAGGGTCCTATGCTGAGCAGTTC.

About this clone itself: Gene names and germline refer to mouse. The read ends 1 residue early relative to the CDR3; the germline J gene fills the gap. The chain recombines TRBV2 with TRBJ2-2; tentatively, D is TRBD2 (5 bases). This CDR3 has 16 residues. Germline V gene lookup returns CDR1 LGHNA and CDR2 YSYQKL. V lost 0 bases to trimming and J lost 0 bases, with 8 bases between them. The CDR3 reads CASSQDWGTNTGQLYF. The sequenced part of the CDR3 DNA is TGTGCCAGCAGCCAAGATTGGGGAACAAACACCGGGCAGCTCTAC.

Comments on this clone: These gene names are mouse names. The observed sequence ends 1 residue before the CDR3 terminus, with the missing tail filled in from the germline J gene. The chain couples TRBV2 to TRBJ2-5; 8 bases agree with TRBD2. Germline V lookup: CDR1 LGHNA, CDR2 YSYQKL. The CDR3 is 15 residues long. After removal of 2 bases from V and 1 base from J, the junction contained 2 bases not matched to a gene. The sequenced part of the CDR3 DNA is TGTGCCAGCAGCCAACTGGGGGGAGACCAAGACACCCAGTAC. Amino acid sequence: CASSQLGGDQDTQY. The whole CDR3 region reads CASSQLGGDQDTQYF. The entire variable domain, with the rest obtained from reference TRBV2 and TRBJ2-5, is as follows: DPKIIQKPKYLVAVTGSEKILICEQYLGHNAMYWYRQSAKKPLEFMFSYSYQKLMDNQTASSRFQPQSSKKNHLDLQITALKPDDSATYFCASSQLGGDQDTQYFGPGTRLLVL.

About this clone: Each gene name is a mouse one. The read terminates 1 residue ahead of where the CDR3 ends, so the germline J gene completes it. This chain links TRBV13-2 with TRBJ1-1; D may be TRBD1 (5 bases). Germline loops: CDR1 NNHNN, CDR2 SYGAGS (reference sequence). V was shortened by 2 bases and J by 3 bases, with 14 bases between the two germline ends. The CDR3 contains 15 residues. The sequenced CDR3 bases are TGTGCCAGCGGTGACCCCGACGGGGGTGACACAGAAGTCTTC. Translating gives CASGDPDGGDTEVF. The whole CDR3 region reads CASGDPDGGDTEVFF.

This clone was detected only a few times. Gene labels here are mouse ones. Incomplete CDR3 DNA: TGTGCCAGCGGTGATCGACAGGGGGCTGGAAATACGCTCTAT. Translated: CASGDRQGAGNTLY. The full CDR3 is CASGDRQGAGNTLYF. The chain is built from TRBV13-2 and TRBJ1-3; 9 nucleotides line up with TRBD1. The CDR3 extends 1 residue past the end of the read, so its final part is completed from the germline J gene. The junction had 1 base not matched to a gene; V was cut back by 1 base and J by 2 bases. The germline gives CDR1 NNHNN, CDR2 SYGAGS (reference sequence). The CDR3 extends over 15 amino acids.

As to this clone: Genes and germline are mouse. Sequencing ends 1 residue short of the CDR3 end; the germline J gene provides the rest. The rearrangement uses TRBV5 and TRBJ2-5, with D hard to call. The CDR3 has 13 residues. V was shortened by 0 bases and J by 3 bases, with 4 bases between the two germline ends. Germline CDR1 and CDR2: LGHNA and YNLKQL (reference sequence). CDR3 in amino acids: CASSQDWQDTQYF. CDR3 DNA, as far as it was read: TGTGCCAGCAGCCAAGACTGGCAAGACACCCAGTAC.

There are a few counts of this clone. The listed genes are named as in mouse. Coverage ceases 1 residue before the CDR3 finishes, and the germline J gene fills in the end. This chain links TRBV31 with TRBJ1-2; D remains unclear. Trimming pared 0 bases from V and 1 base from J, leaving 9 bases between. CDR3 length: 14 amino acids. Germline CDR1 GKSSPN, CDR2 SITVG. CDR3 DNA, as far as it was read: TGTGCCTGGAGTCTAGGGATAAAAAACTCCGACTACACC. Translating gives CAWSLGIKNSDYT. The whole CDR3 region reads CAWSLGIKNSDYTF.

Regarding this clone: The genes and germline here are from mouse. The read ends 1 residue before the CDR3 terminus; that terminus is restored from the germline J gene. The chain employs TRBV13-2 and TRBJ2-5; 11 nucleotides match TRBD1. Germline CDR1 and CDR2: NNHNN and SYGAGS (reference sequence). After removal of 3 bases from V and 7 bases from J, the junction contained 4 bases not matched to a gene. This CDR3 comprises 14 residues. CDR3 residues: CASGGGTGGNTQYF. CDR3 bases read: TGTGCCAGCGGTGGTGGGACAGGGGGGAACACCCAGTAC.

A note on this clone: Gene names denote mouse genes. The read ends 1 residue before the CDR3 terminus; that terminus is restored from the germline J gene. This chain links TRBV5 with TRBJ2-5; 9 bases align to TRBD2. J gave up 5 bases and V 0 bases, and 9 bases lay outside the gene matches. Germline V gene sequence: CDR1 LGHNA, CDR2 YNLKQL (reference sequence). The CDR3 runs 17 residues. The CDR3 loop is CASSQDPTGGKGDTQYF. CDR3 DNA, as far as it was read: TGTGCCAGCAGCCAAGATCCAACTGGGGGGAAAGGAGACACCCAGTAC.

Concerning this clone itself: Mouse gene names apply. The read halts 1 residue ahead of the CDR3 end, with the missing end drawn from the germline J gene. The chain is built from TRBV29 and TRBJ1-1; possibly TRBD1 for D (6 bases). Trimming left V 2 bases short and J 0 bases short, with 10 bases between. Germline CDR1 reads MSHET; CDR2 reads SYDVDS. CDR3 size: 15 residues. CDR3: CASSLQGQANTEVFF. The DNA read from the CDR3 is TGTGCTAGCAGTTTACAGGGACAAGCAAACACAGAAGTCTTC. Using reference TRBV29 and TRBJ1-1 for the parts outside the CDR3, the full variable domain is DMKVTQMPRYLIKRMGENVLLECGQDMSHETMYWYRQDPGLGLQLIYISYDVDSNSEGDIPKGYRVSRKKREHFSLILDSAKTNQTSVYFCASSLQGQANTEVFFGKGTRLTVV.

A few counts support this clone. Gene names are mouse gene names. Read coverage stops 1 residue before the CDR3 terminus; the germline J gene supplies the remainder. The V and J genes are TRBV13-3 and TRBJ2-7; 10 positions agree with TRBD2. The germline V gene encodes CDR1 NNHDY and CDR2 SYVADS. V lost 3 bases to trimming and J lost 7 bases; unmatched junction nucleotides: 4. CDR3 length equals 13 residues. The CDR3 bases that were read are TGTGCCAGCAGTGCCCTGGGGGGGCGCGAACAGTAC. Translating it yields CASSALGGREQY. The CDR3 in full is CASSALGGREQYF.

With respect to this clone: Gene names and germline match the mouse. Read data end 1 residue before the CDR3 end; the end is taken from the germline J gene. The J gene is TRBJ2-7, the V gene TRBV5; maybe TRBD1 (6 bases). The V end lost 2 bases, the J end lost 0 bases, and 8 bases lay between the germline ends. The CDR3 loop spans 14 amino acids. Per the germline V gene, CDR1 is LGHNA and CDR2 is YNLKQL (reference sequence). CDR3 DNA, as far as it was read: TGTGCCAGCAGCCAACAGGGGAGCTCCTATGAACAGTAC. Residues: CASSQQGSSYEQY. Given in full, the CDR3 is CASSQQGSSYEQYF.

On this clone: The germline and genes are mouse ones. CDR3 DNA, as far as it was read: TGTGCAAGCAGCTTAGACTGGGGGAGTGCAGAAACGCTGTAT. It translates to CASSLDWGSAETLY. The entire CDR3 is CASSLDWGSAETLYF. This rearrangement joins TRBV16 to TRBJ2-3; TRBD2 matches 7 bases. The read falls 1 residue short of the CDR3 end, and the missing part is taken from the germline J gene. Losses at the gene ends were 0 bases for V and 0 bases for J; bases not matched to a gene: 0. Germline CDR1 reads SGHSA; CDR2 reads FRNQAP. The CDR3 spans 15 residues.

Comment on this clone: Germline and genes here are mouse. The read ends 1 residue before the CDR3 terminus; that terminus is restored from the germline J gene. The chain combines TRBV1 with TRBJ1-6; the D gene is possibly TRBD1 (5 bases). TRBJ1-6 is designated an ORF whose function remains uncertain. Germline-derived CDR1 and CDR2 are NSQYPW and LRSPGD (reference sequence). CDR3 length: 15 amino acids. V was trimmed by 0 bases and J by 5 bases, leaving 8 bases between them. The part of the CDR3 DNA that was read is TGCACCTGCAGTGCAGAAGGACAAAATAATTCGCCCCTCTAC. This gives the protein CTCSAEGQNNSPLY. The whole CDR3 reads CTCSAEGQNNSPLYF.

For this clone: Mouse germline and gene names are used. The observed sequence ends 1 residue before the CDR3 terminus, with the missing tail filled in from the germline J gene. The rearrangement joins TRBV31 to TRBJ2-4; D might be TRBD1 or TRBD2, each matching 5 bases. Germline CDR1 is GKSSPN and CDR2 is SITVG. Trimming removed 5 bases from V and 1 base from J, with 10 bases in between. The CDR3 sequence is 13 residues long. The CDR3 reads CAWGARGQNTLYF. Incomplete CDR3 DNA: TGTGCCTGGGGGGCGCGGGGTCAAAACACCTTGTAC.